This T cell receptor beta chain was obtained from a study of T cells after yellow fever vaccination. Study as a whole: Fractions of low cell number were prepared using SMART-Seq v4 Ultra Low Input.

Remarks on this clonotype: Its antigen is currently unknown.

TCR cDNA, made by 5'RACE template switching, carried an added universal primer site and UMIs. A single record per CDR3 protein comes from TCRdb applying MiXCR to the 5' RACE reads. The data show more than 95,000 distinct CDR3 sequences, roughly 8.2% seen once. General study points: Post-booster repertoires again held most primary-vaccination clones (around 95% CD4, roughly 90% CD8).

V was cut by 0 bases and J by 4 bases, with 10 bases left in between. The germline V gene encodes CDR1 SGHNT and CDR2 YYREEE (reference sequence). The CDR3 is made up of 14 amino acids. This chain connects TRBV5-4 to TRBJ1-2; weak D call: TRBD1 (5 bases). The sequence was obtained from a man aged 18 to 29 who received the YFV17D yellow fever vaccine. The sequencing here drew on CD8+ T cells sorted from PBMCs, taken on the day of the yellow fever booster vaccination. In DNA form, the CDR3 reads TGTGCCAGCAGCTTGGGGGGCGCAGTCTATGGCTACACCTTC. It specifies CASSLGGAVYGYTF.